This T cell receptor (beta chain) is from a study of blood T cell repertoires in COVID-19. About the research overall: Italy, Spain and the United States were the sources of the convalescent and acute COVID-19 samples.

The length of the CDR3 is 16 residues. V dropped 1 base and J dropped 4; count of bases not matched to a gene: 6. Germline V CDR1 and CDR2: SSHAT, FNYEAQ (reference sequence). It was during active infection that Seattle patients were enrolled and then longitudinally followed. In the source study's methods: Amplification of reference gene primers provided the estimated nucleated cell counts. TCRdb's copy holds only in-frame clones and misses some; the assay was immunoSEQ multiplex PCR. V, J and clone size are taken as reported in that table, and D and trimming were inferred from the DNA itself. This sample yields some 19,000 clones, of which 65% to 80% are seen a single time; around 17% belongs to the top ten.

Sequencing input: peripheral blood. This chain links TRBV7-7 with TRBJ2-2, with TRBD2 identical over 7 bases. The sequence derives from a man aged 65 to 79 with COVID-19, enrolled during active disease. The CDR3 DNA reads TGTGCCAGCAGCTTAGACCGCGGGAGAGGCACCGGGGAGCTGTTTTTT. Translation: CASSLDRGRGTGELFF.